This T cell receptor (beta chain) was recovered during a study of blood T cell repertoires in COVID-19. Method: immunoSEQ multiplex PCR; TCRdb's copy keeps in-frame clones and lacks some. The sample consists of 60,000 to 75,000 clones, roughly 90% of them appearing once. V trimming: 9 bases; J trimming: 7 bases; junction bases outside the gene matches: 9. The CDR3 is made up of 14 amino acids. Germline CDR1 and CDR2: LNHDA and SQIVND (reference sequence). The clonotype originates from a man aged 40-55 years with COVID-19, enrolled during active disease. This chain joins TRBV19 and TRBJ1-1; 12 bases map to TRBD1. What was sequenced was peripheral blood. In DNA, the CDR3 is TGTGCCAGCAACCGGGACAGGGGGCGGAATGAAGCTTTCTTT. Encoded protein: CASNRDRGRNEAFF.